One and the same sample provided the 19 T cell receptor beta chains below, sequenced in a study of vaccination and CD4 T cells after COVID-19. The treatment was: approximately nine-day PBMC culture with coronavirus spike peptide pools or control peptides (ViraFEST assay). Cultured CD4+ T cells had their DNA profiled by the Oncomine TCR Beta short-read assay. TCRdb ran MiXCR on the PCR reads and lists one entry per CDR3 protein. The sample contains about 13,000 distinct CDR3 sequences, roughly half of which appear only once. Their target antigens are unknown. The sample taken for sequencing was CD4+ T cells from blood, cultured in vitro. These TCRs come from a human donor who had recovered from COVID-19.

This clonotype appeared a few times. V gene TRBV30 combines with J gene TRBJ2-7; 10 bases match TRBD2. V shed 2 bases, J shed 2 bases, and the junction held 6 bases outside the gene matches. Germline CDR1 GTSNPN, CDR2 SVGIG (reference sequence). This CDR3 is 15 amino acids long. The CDR3 DNA reads TGTGCCTGGAGTTTACGAGCGGGAGGGACCTACGAGCAGTACTTC. It yields the protein CAWSLRAGGTYEQYF.

The J gene is TRBJ2-4, the V gene TRBV28; 7 nucleotides agree with TRBD1. Trimming removed 10 bases from V and 5 bases from J; junction bases left unmatched: 5. There are 12 residues in the CDR3. CDR1 and CDR2 from the germline V gene are MDHEN and SYDVKM. This CDR3 is CAIGTAENIQYF. Here the CDR3 DNA reads TGTGCCATCGGGACAGCAGAAAACATTCAGTACTTC.

This clonotype has more than one count but fewer than ten. The chain combines TRBV12-3 or TRBV12-4 with TRBJ1-2; 8 bases agree with TRBD1. Trimming at V came to 1 base and at J to 8 bases, leaving 6 bases not matched to a gene. CDR3 length: 14 amino acids. The CDR3 DNA sequence: TGTGCCAGCAGTTTAGGGGGACAGGTTCGCGGCTACACCTTC. Amino acid sequence: CASSLGGQVRGYTF.

The gene calls are TRBV20-1 and TRBJ2-7; no clear D gene. The CDR3 extends over 15 amino acids. Between the trimmed V and J ends, which lost 0 bases and 0 bases, there was a span of 12 bases. The germline V gene encodes CDR1 DFQATT and CDR2 SNEGSKA (reference sequence). This CDR3 reads CSARDRLLSSYEQYF. CDR3 nucleotides: TGCAGTGCTAGAGATCGACTCCTAAGCTCCTACGAGCAGTACTTC.

This clonotype was seen a few times. The chain links TRBV7-9 to TRBJ2-5; no clear D gene. Germline loops: CDR1 SEHNR, CDR2 FQNEAQ (reference sequence). This CDR3 region has 13 residues. The V and J ends lost 1 base and 5 bases respectively, with 8 bases between them. CDR3 residues: CASSLEQLETQYF. The CDR3 nucleotides read TGTGCCAGCAGCTTAGAACAGCTGGAGACCCAGTACTTC.

The rearrangement uses TRBV28 and TRBJ1-6; the D is unclear. The CDR3 length is 15 residues. V was cut by 4 bases and J by 9 bases, with 16 bases left in between. Per the germline V gene, CDR1 is MDHEN and CDR2 is SYDVKM. The CDR3 sequence: CASSSTLNVGSPLHF. CDR3 DNA sequence: TGTGCCAGCAGTTCCACCCTCAATGTTGGTTCACCCCTCCACTTT.

The chain has TRBV12-3 or TRBV12-4 and TRBJ2-3, with D hard to call. V lost 0 bases to trimming and J lost 5 bases, with 6 bases between them. The CDR3 loop spans 13 amino acids. The CDR3 DNA follows: TGTGCCAGCAGTTTAGCGCTAAGAGATACGCAGTATTTT. Its translation: CASSLALRDTQYF.

V gene TRBV15 combines with J gene TRBJ2-2; the D is unclear. Germline CDR1 LNHNV, CDR2 YYDKDF (reference sequence). V was clipped by 3 bases and J by 3 bases, with 11 bases between them. This CDR3 region has 15 residues. The CDR3 sequence: CATSSDNDYTGELFF. The DNA for the CDR3 is TGTGCCACCAGCAGTGACAACGACTACACCGGGGAGCTGTTTTTT.

This clonotype was counted only a few times. The genes are TRBV6-2 or TRBV6-3 and TRBJ1-6; weak D call: TRBD1 (5 bases). This CDR3 comprises 17 residues. Germline CDR1 MNHEY, CDR2 SVGEGT. Deletions cut 6 bases from V and 5 bases from J, with 20 bases between. For the CDR3, the DNA is TGTGCCAGCAGCTCAGGCCCAGGGCGATCCAATAATTCACCCCTCCACTTT. Encoded protein: CASSSGPGRSNNSPLHF.

This clonotype was observed a handful of times. This rearrangement joins TRBV9 to TRBJ2-5, with 10 bases identical to TRBD2. V lost 2 bases and J lost 1; bases outside the gene matches: 11. The CDR3 is made up of 18 amino acids. Germline CDR1 is SGDLS and CDR2 is YYNGEE. Here the CDR3 reads CASSVGSSGSSFQETQYF. In nucleotides, the CDR3 is TGTGCCAGCAGCGTCGGGTCTAGCGGGAGCTCTTTCCAAGAGACCCAGTACTTC.

The chain recombines TRBV20-1 with TRBJ2-3, with 7 bases fitting TRBD2. CDR3 length equals 13 residues. Germline lookup yields CDR1 DFQATT and CDR2 SNEGSKA (reference sequence). CDR3 amino acids: CRLANGGTDTQYF. The DNA of the CDR3 is TGCAGACTAGCGAATGGGGGCACAGATACGCAGTATTTT.

V is TRBV6-5 and J is TRBJ2-7, with TRBD1 matching over 9 bases. CDR3 size: 13 residues. The V gene's germline CDR1 is MNHEY and CDR2 SVGAGI. J lost 6 bases, V lost 0 bases, and 0 bases had no gene match. The CDR3 coding sequence is TGTGCCAGCAGTTACTCGGGACAGGGCGAGCAGTACTTC. Protein product: CASSYSGQGEQYF.

The chain recombines TRBV7-9 with TRBJ1-2, with a tentative D call TRBD1 (5 bases). Trimming cost V 5 bases and J 2 bases, with 15 bases left between them. This CDR3 region has 15 residues. Germline-derived CDR1 and CDR2 are SEHNR and FQNEAQ (reference sequence). The CDR3 nucleotides read TGTGCCAGCAGCCCGGCCGGGACGTCCAACTATGGCTACACCTTC. As protein: CASSPAGTSNYGYTF.

This rearrangement joins TRBV11-2 to TRBJ2-3; 9 positions match TRBD2. In germline, CDR1 is SGHAT, CDR2 FQNNGV. The CDR3 is made up of 18 amino acids. The junction had 13 bases not matched to a gene; V was cut back by 3 bases and J by 3 bases. For the CDR3, the DNA is TGTGCCAGCAGCTTGTTGGCGGGAGGGCCGTCGGTTACAGATACGCAGTATTTT. Translation gives CASSLLAGGPSVTDTQYF.

The J gene is TRBJ2-1, the V gene TRBV10-1, with TRBD2 matching 7 bases. The junction had 10 bases not matched to a gene; V was cut back by 0 bases and J by 8 bases. The germline CDR1 and CDR2 sequences are WNHNN and SYGVQD (reference sequence). The CDR3 spans 16 residues. CDR3 in amino acids: CASSESGGDRMDEQFF. The DNA for the CDR3 is TGCGCCAGCAGTGAGTCGGGGGGGGACCGGATGGATGAGCAGTTCTTC.

This clonotype was observed a few times. The chain employs TRBV6-5 and TRBJ2-3; 14 nucleotides align to TRBD2. The germline V gene encodes CDR1 MNHEY and CDR2 SVGAGI. Germline trimming cut 2 bases from V and 8 bases from J; bases unmatched to any gene: 6. This CDR3 comprises 16 residues. CDR3 sequence reads: CASSYRGLAGDGTQYF. The CDR3 coding sequence is TGTGCCAGCAGTTACCGGGGACTAGCGGGAGACGGTACGCAGTATTTT.

This clonotype is a singleton in its sample. This chain connects TRBV4-3 to TRBJ2-7, with 7 positions matching TRBD1. The junction had 4 bases not matched to a gene; V was cut back by 4 bases and J by 4 bases. The CDR3 has 13 amino acids. The germline V gene encodes CDR1 LGHNA and CDR2 YSLEER. CDR3 loop: CASSRDRTYEQYF. DNA of the CDR3: TGCGCCAGCAGCCGGGACAGAACTTACGAGCAGTACTTC.

The chain carries TRBV7-9 and TRBJ2-3; no clear D. From germline, CDR1 is SEHNR and CDR2 FQNEAQ (reference sequence). The CDR3 runs 13 residues. The V and J ends lost 5 bases and 2 bases respectively, with 8 bases between them. The CDR3 spells CASSAPATDTQYF. The DNA of the CDR3 is TGTGCCAGCAGCGCCCCCGCCACAGATACGCAGTATTTT.

This clonotype showed up just once. The CDR3 region is CASTSRTGAYEQYF. The CDR3 coding sequence is TGTGCCAGCACTTCGCGGACAGGGGCCTACGAGCAGTACTTC. This chain uses TRBV6-1 with TRBJ2-7; 9 bases align to TRBD1. From germline, CDR1 is MNHNS and CDR2 SASEGT. With V trimmed by 7 bases and J by 2 bases, 6 bases remained unmatched. This CDR3 region has 14 residues.